Each of the 32 T cell receptor beta chains below was sequenced from the same sample in a study of blood T cell repertoires in COVID-19. Produced via immunoSEQ multiplex PCR; TCRdb's table is partial and in-frame only. The sample carries about 290,000 clones, over 85% recorded once. Sequencing was performed on peripheral blood. The receptors here all came from a woman aged 30 to 39 with COVID-19, enrolled during active disease.

There are a few counts of this clone. The gene calls are TRBV3-1 (or the pseudogene TRBV3-2) and TRBJ1-1, with D tentatively TRBD1 (6 bases). The CDR3 spans 15 residues. V lost 0 bases and J 3 bases, leaving 11 bases between the germline ends. Per germline, CDR1 LGHDT and CDR2 YNNKEL (reference sequence). The CDR3 bases are TGTGCCAGCAGCCAAGATCCGGACAGTTACACTGAAGCTTTCTTT. Protein sequence: CASSQDPDSYTEAFF.

The V gene is TRBV18, the J gene TRBJ2-1; perhaps TRBD2 as D (7 bases). The germline CDR1 and CDR2 sequences are KGHSH and LQKENI. V was trimmed by 7 bases and J by 2 bases, leaving 15 bases between them. This CDR3 comprises 15 residues. The CDR3 sequence: CASLEGGGPYNEQFF. The CDR3 nucleotides read TGTGCCAGCTTGGAAGGCGGGGGCCCCTACAATGAGCAGTTCTTC.

The rearrangement links TRBV11-2 to TRBJ2-3; D uncertain. Between the trimmed V and J ends, which lost 3 bases and 0 bases, there was a span of 4 bases. The CDR3 has 13 residues. CDR1 and CDR2 (germline): SGHAT, FQNNGV. CDR3 amino acids: CASSFFSTDTQYF. DNA of the CDR3: TGTGCCAGCAGCTTCTTTAGCACAGATACGCAGTATTTT.

The chain joins TRBV5-5 to TRBJ2-4; 10 bases match TRBD1. V lost 4 bases and J lost 9; bases outside the gene matches: 13. The CDR3 has 16 residues. Germline CDR1 is SGHKS and CDR2 is YYEKEE (reference sequence). The CDR3 loop reads CASSGSGTGAESIQYF. The CDR3, as DNA: TGTGCCAGCAGCGGGTCCGGGACAGGGGCGGAGAGCATTCAGTACTTC.

The chain recombines TRBV19 with TRBJ1-2; D unclear. The germline CDR1 and CDR2 sequences are LNHDA and SQIVND (reference sequence). The CDR3 loop spans 12 amino acids. V was pared by 5 bases and J by 4 bases, with 8 bases between. In DNA form, the CDR3 reads TGTGCCAGTAGTCCCCGGGGCTATGGCTACACCTTC. This codes for CASSPRGYGYTF.

This clone has only one observation. The rearrangement uses TRBV5-8 and TRBJ1-1, with D tentatively TRBD1 (6 bases). This CDR3 comprises 17 residues. The V and J ends lost 7 bases and 0 bases respectively, with 22 bases between them. CDR1 and CDR2 (germline): SGHTS, YDEGEE. The CDR3 DNA reads TGTGCCAGCCAGATTGGAGGCGGGGGCTACTTGAACACTGAAGCTTTCTTT. Its translation is CASQIGGGGYLNTEAFF.

This chain joins TRBV5-4 and TRBJ2-2, with 16 nucleotides matching TRBD2. Germline trimming cut 4 bases from V and 9 bases from J; bases unmatched to any gene: 9. This CDR3 has 17 amino acids. Germline CDR1 SGHNT, CDR2 YYREEE (reference sequence). The CDR3 coding sequence is TGTGCCAGCAGCGGGCCGGGACTAGCGGGGGGGCGCAGGGAGCTGTTTTTT. Its translation is CASSGPGLAGGRRELFF.

CDR3 DNA: TGTGCCAGCAGCTTACAGGCCGCGCAGCAGTTCTTC. Amino acids: CASSLQAAQQFF. The rearrangement joins TRBV7-6 to TRBJ2-1; D is undetermined. Germline V CDR1 and CDR2: SGHVS, FNYEAQ. This CDR3 has 12 residues. V lost 2 bases and J 11 bases, leaving 10 bases between the germline ends.

The V gene is TRBV4-2, the J gene TRBJ2-7; 10 bases are shared with TRBD2. The CDR3 sequence is 15 residues long. The trim removed 4 bases at V and 0 bases at J, leaving 3 bases unmatched. The germline V gene has CDR1 LGHNA and CDR2 YNFKEQ. Written as DNA, the CDR3 is TGTGCCAGCAGCCGACCTAGCGGGGGCTCCTACGAGCAGTACTTC. Its translation: CASSRPSGGSYEQYF.

This chain links TRBV7-9 with TRBJ2-2, with D possibly being TRBD2 (5 bases). The CDR3 totals 18 residues. V shed 8 bases and J shed 0 bases, with 22 bases lying between them. Germline V gene sequence: CDR1 SEHNR, CDR2 FQNEAQ (reference sequence). CDR3 DNA sequence: TGTGCCAGCGGCGAACCTTTTCCCCCGGGGACGAACACCGGGGAGCTGTTTTTT. Its protein is CASGEPFPPGTNTGELFF.

The chain is built from TRBV1 and TRBJ1-3. TRBV1 is labeled a pseudogene. CDR3 length equals 17 residues. In DNA form, the CDR3 reads TGCACCAGCAGCCAAGATCGGAGGGTCCCCTCTGGAAACACCATATATTTT. Amino acid sequence: CTSSQDRRVPSGNTIYF.

Details on this clone: The junction and the germline gene differ at one end; a read error may be behind it. V and J are TRBV9 and TRBJ1-3; 10 nucleotides line up with TRBD1. The CDR3 spans 14 residues. Germline CDR1 is SGDLS and CDR2 is YYNGEE. CDR3 sequence (DNA): TGTGCCAGCAGCAACCGGGACAGGGGAACCACCATATATTTT. Amino acids: CASSNRDRGTTIYF.

In its sample, this clone was seen a few times. The genes are TRBV6-5 and TRBJ1-2; the D gene is possibly TRBD1 (5 bases). Between the trimmed V and J ends, which lost 5 bases and 8 bases, there was a span of 18 bases. Germline assignment: CDR1 MNHEY and CDR2 SVGAGI. The CDR3 contains 14 residues. CDR3 sequence: CASSTPGLFWGYTF. The CDR3, as DNA: TGTGCCAGCAGTACACCGGGACTTTTTTGGGGCTACACCTTC.

In the case of this clone: Other DNA sequences in the same sample also yield this CDR3. V usage is TRBV19 and J usage is TRBJ1-5; no firm D call. V was cut by 4 bases and J by 6 bases, with 10 bases left in between. Germline CDR1 and CDR2: LNHDA and SQIVND (reference sequence). The CDR3 spans 13 residues. DNA for the CDR3: TGTGCCAGTAGTACCTCGTTAGCTCAGCCCCAGCATTTT. This codes for CASSTSLAQPQHF.

The chain joins TRBV19 to TRBJ1-1, with D possibly matching TRBD1 (6 bases). V was pared by 7 bases and J by 4 bases, with 13 bases between. In germline, CDR1 is LNHDA, CDR2 SQIVND (reference sequence). The CDR3 totals 13 residues. In DNA, the CDR3 is TGTGCCAGTACTGGGGGGGCTATCACTGAAGCTTTCTTT. It specifies CASTGGAITEAFF. The variable domain in full, completed from reference TRBV19 and TRBJ1-1, reads DGGITQSPKYLFRKEGQNVTLSCEQNLNHDAMYWYRQDPGQGLRLIYYSQIVNDFQKGDIAEGYSVSREKKESFPLTVTSAQKNPTAFYLCASTGGAITEAFFGQGTRLTVV.

The J gene is TRBJ2-7, the V gene TRBV10-2, with 9 bases aligning to TRBD2. CDR1 and CDR2 (germline): WSHSY, SAAADI. V shed 4 bases and J 4 bases; nucleotides not matched to a gene: 5. CDR3 size: 14 residues. CDR3 in DNA: TGCGCCAGCAGTGGAGGACTAGCGAAGTACGAGCAGTACTTC. It yields the protein CASSGGLAKYEQYF.

The J gene is TRBJ1-3, the V gene TRBV3-1 (or the pseudogene TRBV3-2); D is unresolved. The V and J ends lost 6 bases and 7 bases respectively, with 7 bases between them. The germline V gene has CDR1 LGHDT and CDR2 YNNKEL (reference sequence). The CDR3 totals 11 residues. The CDR3 here is CASRLWNTIYF. The DNA of the CDR3 is TGTGCCAGCAGACTCTGGAACACCATATATTTT.

The chain couples TRBV7-2 to TRBJ1-2, with a weak D call TRBD1 (5 bases). Germline values: CDR1 SGHTA, CDR2 FQGNSA. The CDR3 has 15 amino acids. The V end was cut by 5 bases, the J end by 6 bases, with 19 bases between. The CDR3 loop reads CASSQRRAGLDGYTF. Here the CDR3 DNA reads TGTGCCAGCAGCCAACGGAGGGCAGGGTTGGATGGCTACACCTTC.

The chain carries TRBV4-2 and TRBJ1-1; the match to TRBD1 covers 8 bases. Unmatched junction bases numbered 3, after V lost 1 base and J lost 5 bases. The CDR3 spans 14 residues. Per the germline V gene, CDR1 is LGHNA and CDR2 is YNFKEQ. The CDR3 reads CASSQVDRGTEAFF. The CDR3 coding sequence is TGTGCCAGCAGCCAAGTCGACAGGGGAACTGAAGCTTTCTTT.

The V and J genes are TRBV18 and TRBJ1-1, with 7 bases fitting TRBD1. CDR1 is KGHSH and CDR2 is LQKENI in the germline V gene. The CDR3 runs to 14 residues. Trimming at V came to 1 base and at J to 4 bases, leaving 3 bases not matched to a gene. The CDR3 DNA reads TGTGCCAGCTCACCACTCCGACAGGGCACTGAAGCTTTCTTT. Amino acids: CASSPLRQGTEAFF.

The V call is TRBV13, the J call TRBJ2-1, with 8 nucleotides matching TRBD2. V was pared by 1 base and J by 7 bases, with 6 bases of the junction left unmatched. Germline CDR1 reads PRHDT; CDR2 reads FYEKMQ (reference sequence). This CDR3 comprises 15 residues. The CDR3 here is CASSLAGGPRNEQFF. CDR3 nucleotides: TGTGCCAGCAGCTTAGCGGGGGGGCCACGGAATGAGCAGTTCTTC.

J is TRBJ2-5 and V is TRBV4-1; a possible D gene is TRBD1 (6 bases). CDR3 size: 19 residues. CDR1 and CDR2 (germline): MGHRA, YSYEKL. Trimming removed 1 base at V and 2 bases at J, with 23 bases between. The DNA of the CDR3 is TGCGCCAGCAGCCAAGCCGGGACAATTAGGGAAAGAGGGCAAGAGACCCAGTACTTC. Protein: CASSQAGTIRERGQETQYF.

On this clone: Other DNA sequences from this sample encode an identical CDR3 as well. The chain couples TRBV5-1 to TRBJ1-2; 8 positions agree with TRBD1. Germline loops: CDR1 SGHRS, CDR2 YFSETQ. The CDR3 is made up of 14 amino acids. The J segment lost 2 bases and the V segment lost 4 bases, leaving 4 bases of the junction unmatched. In DNA, the CDR3 is TGCGCCAGCAGCCCAGGGACAGGAAACTATGGCTACACCTTC. Translating it yields CASSPGTGNYGYTF.

This chain joins TRBV4-2 and TRBJ1-6; D gene ambiguous. The CDR3 has 19 residues. Germline CDR1 LGHNA, CDR2 YNFKEQ. V shed 3 bases and J shed 7 bases, with 25 bases lying between them. The CDR3: CASSHQNFVGPAGNSPLHF. CDR3 nucleotide sequence: TGTGCCAGCAGCCATCAGAACTTCGTAGGTCCCGCGGGGAATTCACCCCTCCACTTT.

The chain joins TRBV4-1 to TRBJ2-7, with D possibly matching TRBD2 (6 bases). This CDR3 has 16 residues. Trimming removed 2 bases at V and 2 bases at J, with 16 bases between. Germline V gene data show CDR1 as MGHRA and CDR2 as YSYEKL. The CDR3 nucleotides are TGCGCCAGCAGCCAACTACGCGGGACCGTCGCCTACGAGCAGTACTTC. Residues: CASSQLRGTVAYEQYF.

The V and J genes are TRBV9 and TRBJ1-3; D gene ambiguous. Per the germline V gene, CDR1 is SGDLS and CDR2 is YYNGEE. Trimming stripped 0 bases from V and 2 bases from J, with 9 bases between. The CDR3 totals 15 residues. The CDR3 here is CASSVVEAAGNTIYF. CDR3 nucleotide sequence: TGTGCCAGCAGCGTAGTCGAGGCCGCTGGAAACACCATATATTTT.

This chain connects TRBV5-1 to TRBJ2-5, with D perhaps TRBD1 (6 bases). Trimming cost V 0 bases and J 3 bases, with 9 bases left between them. The CDR3 runs 14 residues. In germline, CDR1 is SGHRS, CDR2 YFSETQ. In DNA form, the CDR3 reads TGCGCCAGCAGCTTGGCGGCAGGGGAAGAGACCCAGTACTTC. It codes for CASSLAAGEETQYF.

The V gene is TRBV5-4, the J gene TRBJ1-2, with 7 nucleotides matching TRBD1. The CDR3 runs to 16 residues. V was pared by 4 bases and J by 6 bases, with 15 bases of the junction left unmatched. Germline loops: CDR1 SGHNT, CDR2 YYREEE (reference sequence). CDR3 sequence reads: CASSPRRQGRMDGYTF. The CDR3, as DNA: TGTGCCAGCAGCCCCCGAAGACAGGGAAGAATGGATGGCTACACCTTC.

J is TRBJ1-5 and V is TRBV5-6, with a tentative D call TRBD1 (5 bases). This CDR3 region has 14 residues. The germline V gene encodes CDR1 SGHDT and CDR2 YYEEEE. The V gene lost 2 bases and the J gene lost 4 bases, with 10 bases spanning the gap. CDR3 protein: CASSFSGGNQPQHF. CDR3 coding DNA: TGTGCCAGCAGCTTCTCTGGGGGGAATCAGCCCCAGCATTTT.

V usage is TRBV27 and J usage is TRBJ1-5, with 9 positions matching TRBD1. The CDR3 length is 15 residues. Trimming cost V 5 bases and J 3 bases; bases outside gene matches: 5. From germline, CDR1 is MNHEY and CDR2 SMNVEV (reference sequence). In DNA form, the CDR3 reads TGTGCCAGCAGTGATGGGACAGGGATCAATCAGCCCCAGCATTTT. It yields the protein CASSDGTGINQPQHF.

The gene calls are TRBV19 and TRBJ1-4; TRBD1 aligns across 9 bases. The germline V gene has CDR1 LNHDA and CDR2 SQIVND (reference sequence). The length of the CDR3 is 16 residues. Trimming removed 5 bases from V and 7 bases from J; junction bases left unmatched: 11. The CDR3 nucleotides read TGTGCCAGTAGTGCGTTAACAGGGGGCGTTTTTGAAAAACTGTTTTTT. Translation: CASSALTGGVFEKLFF.

The J gene is TRBJ1-3, the V gene TRBV18; the D gene is possibly TRBD1 (5 bases). Germline lookup yields CDR1 KGHSH and CDR2 LQKENI. This CDR3 has 15 amino acids. Between the trimmed V and J ends, which lost 5 bases and 2 bases, there was a span of 13 bases. CDR3 bases: TGTGCCAGCTCATCTCCAGGGATTCCTGGAAACACCATATATTTT. Translation: CASSSPGIPGNTIYF.